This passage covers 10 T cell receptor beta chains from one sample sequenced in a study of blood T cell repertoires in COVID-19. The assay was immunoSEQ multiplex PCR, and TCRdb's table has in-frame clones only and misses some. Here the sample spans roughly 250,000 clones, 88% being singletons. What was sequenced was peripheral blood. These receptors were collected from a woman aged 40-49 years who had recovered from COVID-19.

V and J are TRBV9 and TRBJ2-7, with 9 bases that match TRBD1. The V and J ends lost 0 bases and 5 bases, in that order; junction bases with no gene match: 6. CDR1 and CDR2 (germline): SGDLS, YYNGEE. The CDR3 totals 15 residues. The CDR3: CASSVGWDRVNEQYF. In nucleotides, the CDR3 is TGTGCCAGCAGCGTAGGTTGGGACAGGGTGAACGAGCAGTACTTC.

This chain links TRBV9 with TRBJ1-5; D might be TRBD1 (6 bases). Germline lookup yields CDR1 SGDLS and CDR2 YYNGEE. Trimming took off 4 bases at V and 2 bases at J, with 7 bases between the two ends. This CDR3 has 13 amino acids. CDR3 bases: TGTGCCAGCAGCCGACAGGGCAATCAGCCCCAGCATTTT. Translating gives CASSRQGNQPQHF.

Here the CDR3 DNA reads TGTGCCACCAGCAGGGGGCAGTACAATGAGCAGTTCTTC. Translating it yields CATSRGQYNEQFF. The gene calls are TRBV15 and TRBJ2-1; maybe TRBD1 (5 bases). This CDR3 spans 13 amino acids. CDR1 is LNHNV, CDR2 YYDKDF, per germline (reference sequence). V was clipped by 3 bases and J by 4 bases, with 7 bases between them.

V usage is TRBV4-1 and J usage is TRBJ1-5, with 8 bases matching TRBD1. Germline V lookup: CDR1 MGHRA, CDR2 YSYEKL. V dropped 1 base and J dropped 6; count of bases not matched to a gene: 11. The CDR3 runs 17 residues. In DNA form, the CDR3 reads TGCGCCAGCAGCCAAGCCATAGGACAGGGCGGGGGTCAGCCCCAGCATTTT. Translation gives CASSQAIGQGGGQPQHF.

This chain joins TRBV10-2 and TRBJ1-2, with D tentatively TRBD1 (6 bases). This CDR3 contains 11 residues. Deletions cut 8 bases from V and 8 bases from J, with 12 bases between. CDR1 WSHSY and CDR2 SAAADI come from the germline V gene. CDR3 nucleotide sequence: TGCGCCAGCCGACAGGCGGGCGGCTACACCTTC. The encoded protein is CASRQAGGYTF.

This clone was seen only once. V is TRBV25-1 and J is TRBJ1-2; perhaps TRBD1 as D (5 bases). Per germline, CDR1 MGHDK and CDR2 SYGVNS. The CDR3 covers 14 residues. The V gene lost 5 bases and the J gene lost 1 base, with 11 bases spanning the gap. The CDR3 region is CASSLGGLNYGYTF. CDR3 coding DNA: TGTGCCAGCAGTCTCGGGGGACTTAACTATGGCTACACCTTC.

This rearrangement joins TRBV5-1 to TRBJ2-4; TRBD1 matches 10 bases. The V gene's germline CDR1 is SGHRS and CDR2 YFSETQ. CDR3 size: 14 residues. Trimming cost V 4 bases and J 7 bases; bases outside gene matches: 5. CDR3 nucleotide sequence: TGCGCCAGCAGCACAGGACAGGGGGGGAACATTCAGTACTTC. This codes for CASSTGQGGNIQYF.

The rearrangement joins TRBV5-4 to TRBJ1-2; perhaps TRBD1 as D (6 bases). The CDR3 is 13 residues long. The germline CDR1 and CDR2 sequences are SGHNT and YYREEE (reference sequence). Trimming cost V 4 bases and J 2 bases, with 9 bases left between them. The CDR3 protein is CASSSTGNYGYTF. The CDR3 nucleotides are TGTGCCAGCAGCAGTACAGGGAACTATGGCTACACCTTC.

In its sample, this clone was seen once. The CDR3 is CASSPVAGGVLREYF. The CDR3 DNA is TGTGCCAGTAGTCCCGTGGCAGGAGGGGTTCTTAGGGAGTATTTT. This chain links TRBV19 with TRBJ2-3; D might be TRBD2 (6 bases). The V gene's germline CDR1 is LNHDA and CDR2 SQIVND (reference sequence). CDR3 length: 15 amino acids. V lost 5 bases and J lost 13, with 25 bases in between.

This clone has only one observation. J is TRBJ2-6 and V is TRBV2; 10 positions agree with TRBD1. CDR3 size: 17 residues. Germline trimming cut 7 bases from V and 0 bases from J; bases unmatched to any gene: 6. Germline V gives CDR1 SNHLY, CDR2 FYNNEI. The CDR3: CASTRTGGNSGANVLTF. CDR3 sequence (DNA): TGTGCCAGCACGAGGACAGGGGGAAACTCTGGGGCCAACGTCCTGACTTTC.